A selection of T cell receptor beta chains follows, all from one sample in a study of control samples from healthy donors and cancer patients. Using immunoSEQ multiplex PCR, the repertoire was profiled, and TCRdb retains in-frame clones only, with some absent. The table shows around 30,000 clones, with 65% to 90% occurring only once. Material: PBMCs. All receptors derive from a woman between 55 and 75 years old with head and neck cancer. CDR3s include the opening cysteine and the closing phenylalanine or tryptophan. Fields, in order: V gene, D gene, J gene, clone size, CDR3 DNA, CDR3 protein. A D gene is named only where the DNA matches it firmly. The size field is filled for only some rows; it gives once, few, many or a size class.

>TRBV5-6|-|TRBJ1-2|once
TGTGCCAGCAGCTTGGCCAAAACGGGGCCCCACAGAGCTAACTATGGCTACACCTTC
CASSLAKTGPHRANYGYTF
>TRBV19|-|TRBJ2-1|-
TGTGCCAGTAGTATCGGCGGAACCACCTACAATGAGCAGTTCTTC
CASSIGGTTYNEQFF
>TRBV7-3|-|TRBJ1-2|-
TGTGCCAGCAGCTTGGGTCCTGGAGAAGTAGGCTACACCTTC
CASSLGPGEVGYTF
>TRBV14|TRBD1|TRBJ2-7|-
TGTGCATCTCGAGGGGGCCACTACGAGCAGTACTTC
CASRGGHYEQYF
>TRBV4-2|-|TRBJ2-5|-
TGTGCCAGCAGCCAAGATCCCATGACAGAACAAGAGACCCAGTACTTC
CASSQDPMTEQETQYF
>TRBV6-2/TRBV6-3|TRBD1|TRBJ1-2|-
TGTGCCAGCAGTTACGCGACAGGGAACTATGGCTACACCTTC
CASSYATGNYGYTF
>TRBV3-1/TRBV3-2|-|TRBJ1-3|-
TGTGCCAGCAGCCTCGAATACCAGGGCTCTGGAAACACCATATATTTT
CASSLEYQGSGNTIYF
>TRBV7-2|-|TRBJ2-2|few
TGTGCCAGCAGCTTAGGGGGATACACCGGGGAGCTGTTTTTT
CASSLGGYTGELFF
>TRBV6-2/TRBV6-3|-|TRBJ2-4|-
TGTGCCAGCAGTTATGTAAACATTCAGTACTTC
CASSYVNIQYF
>TRBV5-1|-|TRBJ2-5|-
TGCGCCAGCAGCTTGGGGTCCCAAGAGACCCAGTACTTC
CASSLGSQETQYF
>TRBV5-1|-|TRBJ2-7|-
TGCGCCAGCAGCTCGGTGGGCAACGAGCAGTACTTC
CASSSVGNEQYF
>TRBV7-3|-|TRBJ2-7|-
TGTGCCAGCTCGGAGGGGGTTGGGTACGAGCAGTACTTC
CASSEGVGYEQYF
>TRBV4-2|-|TRBJ2-1|-
TGTGCCAGCAGCCAAGTAAAGGGCAGTAACAATGAGCAGTTCTTC
CASSQVKGSNNEQFF
>TRBV3-1/TRBV3-2|TRBD2|TRBJ2-2|-
TGTGCCAGCGTCAATAGCGGGACCGCGAACACCGGGGAGCTGTTTTTT
CASVNSGTANTGELFF
>TRBV11-2|TRBD1|TRBJ1-2|-
TGTGCCAGCAGCCTGGACAGGGTCTATGGCTACACCTTC
CASSLDRVYGYTF
>TRBV25-1|-|TRBJ1-2|-
TGTGCCAGCAGTGATGACTATGGCTACACCTTC
CASSDDYGYTF
>TRBV4-1|-|TRBJ2-5|-
TGCGCCAGCAGCCAAGAACACAGGTCGAGGGAGACCCAGTACTTC
CASSQEHRSRETQYF
>TRBV11-2|TRBD1|TRBJ2-2|-
TGTGCCAGCAGCCAAACGACAGGGCCCGGGGAGCTGTTTTTT
CASSQTTGPGELFF
>TRBV13|-|TRBJ1-2|-
TGTGCCAGCAGCTTAGGGTCTCCGGGCTATGGCTACACCTTC
CASSLGSPGYGYTF
>TRBV12-3/TRBV12-4|-|TRBJ1-1|-
TGTGCCAGCAGTTTAGGAAGGGGGGCCGAAGCTTTCTTT
CASSLGRGAEAFF
>TRBV13|-|TRBJ1-2|-
TGTGCCAGCAGCTTAGGGGCAGGCGGAAACTATGGCTACACCTTC
CASSLGAGGNYGYTF
>TRBV7-2|-|TRBJ2-2|-
TGTGCCAGCAGCGCTTTGCCGGGGGGCGAGGGCGGGGAGCTGTTTTTT
CASSALPGGEGGELFF
>TRBV3-1/TRBV3-2|-|TRBJ1-5|-
TGTGCCAGCAGCCAAGGCAGGGAAACATTCAATCAGCCCCAGCATTTT
CASSQGRETFNQPQHF
>TRBV4-2|-|TRBJ1-3|-
TGTGCCAGCAGCCAAGGACGAGGGGCTGGAAACACCATATATTTT
CASSQGRGAGNTIYF
>TRBV7-2|TRBD2|TRBJ2-3|once
TGTGCCAGCAGCGCGGGGGGGGAAGTCCTACTGACAGATACGCAGTATTTT
CASSAGGEVLLTDTQYF
>TRBV18|-|TRBJ1-6|-
TGTGCCAGCTCACCAACAGGAGGAGATTCACCCCTCCACTTT
CASSPTGGDSPLHF
>TRBV11-2|TRBD1|TRBJ1-2|-
TGTGCCAGCAGCTCGACAGGGTCCCCAAACTATGGCTACACCTTC
CASSSTGSPNYGYTF
>TRBV21-1|-|TRBJ1-5|-
TGTGCCAGCAGCAAAGACAGGGATGGGAATCAGCCCCAGCATTTT
CASSKDRDGNQPQHF
>TRBV7-2|TRBD1|TRBJ2-7|-
TGTGCCAGCAGCTCACAGGGGTACCCCTACGAGCAGTACTTC
CASSSQGYPYEQYF
>TRBV7-6|TRBD2|TRBJ2-1|once
TGTGCCAGCAGCTTAGGTTCCGGGACTAGCGGAGGGACGCAGTTCTTC
CASSLGSGTSGGTQFF
>TRBV13|TRBD2|TRBJ2-1|-
TGTGCCAGCAGCGCGAGGACTAGCGGGGGGATGCCTGGTGAGCAGTTCTTC
CASSARTSGGMPGEQFF
>TRBV4-2|-|TRBJ2-7|-
TGTGCCAGCAGCCAAGGGCGGGCGGTATTTTACGAGCAGTACTTC
CASSQGRAVFYEQYF
>TRBV6-5|TRBD2|TRBJ2-2|-
TGTGCCAGCAGTTACCCCAGCGGGAGTGGCACCGGGGAGCTGTTTTTT
CASSYPSGSGTGELFF
>TRBV5-1|-|TRBJ2-1|-
TGCGCCAGCAGCTACACCGGGACAGTGGACATGGGGGGAGTTTACAATGAGCAGTTCTTC
CASSYTGTVDMGGVYNEQFF
>TRBV19|-|TRBJ2-7|-
TGTGCCAGTAGTGGCGGTGTCAGCTCCTACGAGCAGTACTTC
CASSGGVSSYEQYF
>TRBV12-3/TRBV12-4|-|TRBJ2-5|-
TGTGCCAGCGCACTAGAGACCCAGTACTTC
CASALETQYF
>TRBV5-1|TRBD1|TRBJ2-3|-
TGCGCCAGCAGCTTGGGACAGGGGGGTGTCACAGATACGCAGTATTTT
CASSLGQGGVTDTQYF
>TRBV4-2|-|TRBJ2-7|-
TGTGCCAGCAGCCAAGACAGGGAAGTCGGCGAGCAGTACTTC
CASSQDREVGEQYF
>TRBV24-1|-|TRBJ2-3|-
TGTGCCACCAGTGATTTCGGCGGAGATACGCAGTATTTT
CATSDFGGDTQYF
>TRBV27|TRBD1|TRBJ2-5|-
TGTGCCAGCAGTCCCTGGACAGGGCAGGAGACCCAGTACTTC
CASSPWTGQETQYF
>TRBV19|-|TRBJ1-1|-
TGTGCCAGTAGGCCCAGGGATAACACTGAAGCTTTCTTT
CASRPRDNTEAFF
>TRBV5-1|TRBD1|TRBJ1-1|once
TGCGCCAGCAGCTCCGGGACAGGGAGGATGAACACTGAAGCTTTCTTT
CASSSGTGRMNTEAFF
>TRBV5-1|-|TRBJ1-1|-
TGCGCCAGCAGCCCCGGCGGGGCAGGGGACACTGAAGCTTTCTTT
CASSPGGAGDTEAFF
>TRBV19|TRBD2|TRBJ2-3|once
TGTGCCAGTAGTATAGCCCGGACTAGCGGGGGGGAAGATACGCAGTATTTT
CASSIARTSGGEDTQYF
>TRBV7-8|-|TRBJ2-5|-
TGTGCCAGCAGCTTAGGTGGGGTAGAGACCCAGTACTTC
CASSLGGVETQYF
>TRBV2|-|TRBJ1-1|-
TGTGCCAGCGGCCTGACAGGTTGGGGGACTGAAGCTTTCTTT
CASGLTGWGTEAFF
>TRBV6-5|-|TRBJ2-7|-
TGTGCCAGCAGTTACGACGGCGAGGGTGAGCAGTACTTC
CASSYDGEGEQYF
>TRBV5-5|-|TRBJ1-5|-
TGTGCCAGCAGCGGGATAGACAGCAATCAGCCCCAGCATTTT
CASSGIDSNQPQHF
>TRBV2|TRBD1|TRBJ2-1|once
TGTGCCAGCAGATCGACAGGGGGATTATTCAATGAGCAGTTCTTC
CASRSTGGLFNEQFF
>TRBV29-1|-|TRBJ2-3|once
TGCAGCGTTGATAGTGACATTGGCACAGATACGCAGTATTTT
CSVDSDIGTDTQYF
>TRBV4-3|TRBD1|TRBJ1-2|once
TGCGCCAGCAGCCAAGATAGCAGGGGGAACTTCTATGGCTACACCTTC
CASSQDSRGNFYGYTF
>TRBV4-1|-|TRBJ1-6|-
TGCGCCAGCAGCCCAGGAAACAGGGTGCTTACGAATAATTCACCCCTCCACTTT
CASSPGNRVLTNNSPLHF
>TRBV15|-|TRBJ2-7|-
TGTGCCACCAGCAGAGATCTCGGTTTCTCCTACGAGCAGTACTTC
CATSRDLGFSYEQYF